The 8 T cell receptor beta chains reported below all come from one sample, sequenced in a study of blood T cell repertoires in COVID-19. TCRdb keeps only in-frame clones here, not all; method: immunoSEQ multiplex PCR. This table has about 220,000 clones, around four fifths appearing once. The specimen sequenced was peripheral blood. The source is a woman aged 70 to 79 with acute or convalescent COVID-19.

A single count supports this clone. The CDR3 DNA reads TGTGCCAGCAGCTTAGGGCAGGCGACGACGTATGGCTACACCTTC. This encodes CASSLGQATTYGYTF. The chain has TRBV7-9 and TRBJ1-2, with unresolved D. Per the germline V gene, CDR1 is SEHNR and CDR2 is FQNEAQ (reference sequence). CDR3 length: 15 residues. V was trimmed by 1 base and J by 5 bases, leaving 14 bases between them.

The chain links TRBV27 to TRBJ1-4, with 11 bases aligning to TRBD1. Germline trimming cut 4 bases from V and 6 bases from J; bases unmatched to any gene: 4. Germline values: CDR1 MNHEY, CDR2 SMNVEV (reference sequence). The CDR3 extends over 15 amino acids. The CDR3 here is CASSSGTGGYEKLFF. The CDR3 nucleotides are TGTGCCAGCAGTTCCGGGACAGGGGGTTATGAAAAACTGTTTTTT.

The chain carries TRBV19 and TRBJ1-2; maybe TRBD1 (6 bases). V lost 5 bases and J 8 bases, leaving 21 bases between the germline ends. The CDR3 is 15 amino acids. Germline CDR1 reads LNHDA; CDR2 reads SQIVND (reference sequence). CDR3 sequence reads: CASSPRVTGNNGYTF. For the CDR3, the DNA is TGTGCCAGTAGTCCTCGAGTTACAGGGAATAACGGCTACACCTTC.

The rearrangement links TRBV2 to TRBJ2-2; D might be TRBD1 (6 bases). The CDR3 is 14 amino acids. The germline CDR1 and CDR2 sequences are SNHLY and FYNNEI. Trimming removed 7 bases from V and 2 bases from J, with 11 bases in between. The CDR3 bases are TGTGCCAGCATCGGCAGGGGAAACACCGGGGAGCTGTTTTTT. This encodes CASIGRGNTGELFF.

The J gene is TRBJ1-1, the V gene TRBV7-9, with D unclear. Trimming shortened V by 5 bases and J by 1 base, and 11 bases separated the two germline ends. The CDR3 spans 14 residues. Germline loops: CDR1 SEHNR, CDR2 FQNEAQ (reference sequence). CDR3 nucleotide sequence: TGTGCCAGCAGCCATGACATCCAGAACACTGAAGCTTTCTTT. It yields the protein CASSHDIQNTEAFF.

Concerning this clone: Distinct nucleotide sequences in the sample also encode this CDR3. This chain joins TRBV6-4 and TRBJ2-3; the match to TRBD2 covers 7 bases. The V gene end was trimmed by 4 bases and the J gene end by 1 base; junction bases not matched to a gene: 5. Per germline, CDR1 MRHNA and CDR2 SNTAGT. The CDR3 covers 15 residues. CDR3 bases: TGTGCCAGCAGTGCACTTGCGGGGGGCACAGATACGCAGTATTTT. It codes for CASSALAGGTDTQYF.

The rearrangement joins TRBV19 to TRBJ2-2, with 7 nucleotides matching TRBD2. Germline V gene sequence: CDR1 LNHDA, CDR2 SQIVND (reference sequence). CDR3 length equals 15 residues. J lost 2 bases, V lost 8 bases, and 8 bases had no gene match. In DNA, the CDR3 is TGTGCCAGTTCAGGGAGCGGGGTTAACACCGGGGAGCTGTTTTTT. The encoded protein is CASSGSGVNTGELFF. Complete variable domain (other parts from reference TRBV19 and TRBJ2-2): DGGITQSPKYLFRKEGQNVTLSCEQNLNHDAMYWYRQDPGQGLRLIYYSQIVNDFQKGDIAEGYSVSREKKESFPLTVTSAQKNPTAFYLCASSGSGVNTGELFFGEGSRLTVL.

J is TRBJ2-2 and V is TRBV3-1 (or the pseudogene TRBV3-2); D gene uncertain. Trimming left V 0 bases short and J 8 bases short, with 4 bases between. The CDR3 runs 12 residues. CDR1 and CDR2 (germline): LGHDT, YNNKEL (reference sequence). CDR3 region: CASSQEYGELFF. In nucleotides, the CDR3 is TGTGCCAGCAGCCAAGAGTATGGGGAGCTGTTTTTT.